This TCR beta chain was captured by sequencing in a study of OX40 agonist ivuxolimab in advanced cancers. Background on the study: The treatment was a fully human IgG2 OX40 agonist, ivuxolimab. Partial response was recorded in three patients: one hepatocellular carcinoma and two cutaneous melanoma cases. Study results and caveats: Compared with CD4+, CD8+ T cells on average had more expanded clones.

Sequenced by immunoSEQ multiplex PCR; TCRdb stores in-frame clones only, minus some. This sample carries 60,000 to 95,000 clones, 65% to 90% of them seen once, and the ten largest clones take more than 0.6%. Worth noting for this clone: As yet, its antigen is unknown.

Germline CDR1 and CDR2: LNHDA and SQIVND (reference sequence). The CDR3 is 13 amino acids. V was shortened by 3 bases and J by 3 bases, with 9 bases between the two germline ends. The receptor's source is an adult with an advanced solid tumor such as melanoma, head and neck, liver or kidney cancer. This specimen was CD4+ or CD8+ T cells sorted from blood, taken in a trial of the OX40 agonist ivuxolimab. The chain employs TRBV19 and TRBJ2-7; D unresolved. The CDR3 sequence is CASSMGWGYEQYF. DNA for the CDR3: TGTGCCAGTAGTATGGGTTGGGGCTACGAGCAGTACTTC.